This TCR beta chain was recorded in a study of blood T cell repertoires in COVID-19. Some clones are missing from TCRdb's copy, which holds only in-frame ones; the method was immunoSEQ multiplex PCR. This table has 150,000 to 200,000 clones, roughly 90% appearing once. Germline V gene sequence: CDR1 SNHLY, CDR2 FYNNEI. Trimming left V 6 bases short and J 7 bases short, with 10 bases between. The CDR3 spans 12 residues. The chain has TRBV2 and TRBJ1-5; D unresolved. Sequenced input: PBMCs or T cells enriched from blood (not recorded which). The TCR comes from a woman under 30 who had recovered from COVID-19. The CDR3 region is CASSREGQPQHF. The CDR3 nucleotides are TGTGCCAGCAGCCGGGAAGGACAGCCCCAGCATTTT.